The source of this T cell receptor beta chain is a study of blood T cell repertoires in COVID-19. In the study overall: Acute and convalescent COVID-19 samples came from the United States, Italy and Spain. T cells, B-cell-depleted T cells, or PBMCs supplied cDNA or gDNA.

CDR1 is MDHEN and CDR2 is SYDVKM in the germline V gene. The CDR3 sequence is 13 residues long. V shed 4 bases and J shed 5 bases, with 11 bases lying between them. Per the original methods: Amplified reference gene primers provided the basis for estimating nucleated cell counts. TCRdb's table, derived via immunoSEQ multiplex PCR, lists solely in-frame clones and lacks some. D and trimming were read from the DNA, whereas the V and J calls and clone size are those reported in that table. The sample includes 350,000 to 450,000 clones, 70% to 90% seen only once; the top ten take around 1.5%. Clinical history reported by participants formed the basis on which cohorts were assigned.

This TCR was sampled from a woman aged 18-29 years who had been exposed to COVID-19. The rearrangement joins TRBV28 to TRBJ2-5, with D perhaps TRBD1 (6 bases). The sample consisted of PBMCs or T cells enriched from blood (not recorded which). The CDR3 protein is CASSSGEWETQYF. In DNA, the CDR3 is TGTGCCAGCAGTTCAGGGGAATGGGAGACCCAGTACTTC.